This T cell receptor (beta chain) was found in a study of PD-1 and CTLA-4 blockade in melanoma. Trimming pared 5 bases from V and 6 bases from J, leaving 13 bases between. Germline V gene lookup returns CDR1 LGHNA and CDR2 YNFKEQ. The CDR3 has 14 residues. This table comes from immunoSEQ multiplex PCR, and its TCRdb copy is limited to in-frame clones, with some not included. The repertoire holds around 15,000 clones, less than 85% seen once, with 11% to 15% in the top ten. The receptor comes from a human donor with melanoma. The sequencing here drew on CD8+ T cells from peripheral blood, taken from a patient given anti-PD-1 treatment. The chain employs TRBV4-2 and TRBJ1-4; no definite D call. The DNA of the CDR3 is TGTGCCAGCAGCTCGATAGGACGGGATGAAAAACTGTTTTTT. This translates into CASSSIGRDEKLFF.